This is a list of T cell receptor beta chains from one sample in a study of blood T cell repertoires in COVID-19. Measured with immunoSEQ multiplex PCR; TCRdb has only the in-frame clones, and not every one. The sample yields a few hundred thousand clones, about 81% seen once. The source material was PBMCs or T cells enriched from blood (not recorded which). The receptors come from a man aged 40-50 years who had recovered from COVID-19. Each CDR3 is given with its conserved first and last residue. A D gene is named only where the DNA matches it firmly. For some rows the clone size is stated as once, few or many, or as a class when expanded; others skip it.

j_call d_call clone_size v_call cdr3_aa cdr3_nt
TRBJ2-5 TRBD1 NA TRBV7-2 CASSLARWDRAEETQYF TGTGCCAGCAGCTTAGCAAGATGGGACAGGGCCGAAGAGACCCAGTACTTC
TRBJ1-1 NA once TRBV3-1/TRBV3-2 CASSETLRTPGSEAFF TGTGCCAGCAGCGAGACGCTGAGAACTCCTGGGAGTGAAGCTTTCTTT
TRBJ2-2 TRBD2 NA TRBV9 CASSNQRTSGNTGELFF TGTGCCAGCAGCAACCAGAGGACTAGCGGGAACACCGGGGAGCTGTTTTTT
TRBJ2-3 NA once TRBV19 CASSIFPSNTDTQYF TGTGCCAGTAGTATTTTTCCCTCTAACACAGATACGCAGTATTTT
TRBJ1-4 NA NA TRBV7-3 CASSLARGEKLFF TGTGCCAGCAGCTTAGCGCGGGGGGAAAAACTGTTTTTT
TRBJ1-2 NA NA TRBV5-1 CASSLAGTGGLSYGYTF TGCGCCAGCAGCTTGGCCGGAACAGGCGGACTAAGCTATGGCTACACCTTC
TRBJ2-7 NA NA TRBV5-1 CASSLEYRTDFYEQYF TGCGCCAGCAGCTTGGAATACAGGACAGATTTTTACGAGCAGTACTTC
TRBJ1-1 NA NA TRBV18 CASGRMENTEAFF TGTGCCAGCGGGAGGATGGAGAACACTGAAGCTTTCTTT
TRBJ2-1 NA few TRBV18 CASSPVIVSYNEQFF TGTGCCAGCTCCCCTGTGATCGTCAGTTACAATGAGCAGTTCTTC
TRBJ2-5 NA NA TRBV28 CASSLNREIRETQYF TGTGCCAGCAGTTTAAACAGGGAAATTCGGGAGACCCAGTACTTC
TRBJ2-7 TRBD1 NA TRBV5-6 CASSGQGVEQYF TGTGCCAGCTCAGGACAGGGCGTCGAGCAGTACTTC
TRBJ2-7 TRBD1 NA TRBV20-1 CSASGTGAEQYF TGCAGTGCTAGTGGGACAGGGGCCGAGCAGTACTTC
TRBJ1-4 TRBD1 NA TRBV15 CATSVGTGPNEKLFF TGTGCCACCAGCGTCGGGACAGGGCCCAATGAAAAACTGTTTTTT
TRBJ1-1 TRBD1 NA TRBV6-5 CASSSGTGHRAEAFF TGTGCCAGCAGTTCCGGGACAGGGCATCGGGCTGAAGCTTTCTTT
TRBJ2-3 NA NA TRBV10-2 CASWLAGDTQYF TGCGCCAGCTGGCTCGCGGGAGATACGCAGTATTTT
TRBJ1-2 NA NA TRBV7-9 CASSRGHSADGGYTF TGTGCCAGCAGCAGAGGACATTCGGCTGATGGGGGCTACACCTTC
TRBJ1-2 TRBD1 NA TRBV7-9 CASSLSTGDYGYTF TGTGCCAGCAGCTTATCAACAGGGGACTATGGCTACACCTTC
TRBJ2-7 TRBD1 NA TRBV11-2 CASSSRGTGVFEQYF TGTGCCAGCAGCTCGCGCGGGACAGGGGTTTTCGAGCAGTACTTC
TRBJ1-3 NA NA TRBV6-5 CASSYSSSGARNTIYF TGTGCCAGCAGTTACTCGAGCTCAGGGGCGAGGAACACCATATATTTT
TRBJ1-2 TRBD1 NA TRBV5-6 CASSLGRINNRGLRHGYTF TGTGCCAGCAGCTTGGGTCGAATAAACAACAGGGGGCTGAGGCATGGCTACACCTTC
TRBJ1-2 NA once TRBV4-2 CASSQTAARNYGYTF TGTGCCAGCAGCCAAACGGCAGCGCGTAACTATGGCTACACCTTC
TRBJ2-1 NA once TRBV11-2 CASSLEPGDVAEQFF TGTGCCAGCAGCTTAGAGCCAGGGGATGTGGCTGAGCAGTTCTTC
TRBJ2-7 TRBD2 NA TRBV3-1/TRBV3-2 CASSQGIAGGRYEQYF TGTGCCAGCAGCCAGGGGATAGCGGGGGGCAGGTACGAGCAGTACTTC
TRBJ2-5 NA NA TRBV2 CASRRQIQETQYF TGTGCCAGCCGAAGACAGATACAAGAGACCCAGTACTTC
TRBJ1-2 TRBD1 NA TRBV4-1 CASSPGQVYGYTF TGCGCCAGCAGCCCGGGACAGGTATATGGCTACACCTTC
TRBJ2-7 NA NA TRBV4-2 CASSPGNSPYEQYF TGTGCCAGCAGCCCCGGGAATTCGCCCTACGAGCAGTACTTC
TRBJ1-2 TRBD1 NA TRBV7-8 CASSLALSPTGSYGYTF TGTGCCAGCAGCTTAGCCCTTAGTCCGACAGGGAGTTATGGCTACACCTTC
TRBJ2-3 NA NA TRBV2 CASLGLHTDTQYF TGTGCCAGCCTGGGACTTCACACAGATACGCAGTATTTT
TRBJ2-1 TRBD2 few TRBV6-1 CASSEGLAGGHEQFF TGTGCCAGCAGTGAGGGACTAGCGGGAGGTCATGAGCAGTTCTTC
TRBJ2-1 NA NA TRBV4-1 CASSPLAASYNEQFF TGCGCCAGCAGCCCGTTAGCGGCCTCCTACAATGAGCAGTTCTTC
TRBJ1-5 TRBD1 NA TRBV18 CASSPGQNSNQPQHF TGTGCCAGCTCACCGGGACAGAATAGCAATCAGCCCCAGCATTTT
TRBJ2-7 TRBD1 NA TRBV6-5 CASSYLGQGNIYEQYF TGTGCCAGCAGTTACCTGGGACAGGGTAACATTTACGAGCAGTACTTC
TRBJ1-2 TRBD1 NA TRBV5-6 CASSLRDRAGYTF TGTGCCAGCAGCTTACGGGACAGGGCTGGCTACACCTTC
TRBJ2-1 TRBD1 few TRBV6-4 CASSTGGPYNEQFF TGTGCCAGCAGTACAGGGGGTCCCTACAATGAGCAGTTCTTC
TRBJ2-3 NA NA TRBV24-1 CATSDPRGGDTDTQYF TGTGCCACCAGTGACCCCAGGGGAGGGGACACAGATACGCAGTATTTT
TRBJ1-5 TRBD1 NA TRBV12-3/TRBV12-4 CASSSGGRQPQHF TGTGCCAGCAGCTCAGGGGGTCGTCAGCCCCAGCATTTT
TRBJ2-1 NA NA TRBV5-1 CASSLATEQFF TGCGCCAGCAGCCTAGCGACCGAGCAGTTCTTC
TRBJ1-5 TRBD1 once TRBV18 CASSQTGRSNQPQHF TGTGCCAGCTCACAGACAGGGAGAAGCAATCAGCCCCAGCATTTT
TRBJ1-1 TRBD1 NA TRBV27 CASRLTGGTEAFF TGTGCCAGCAGGTTGACAGGGGGCACTGAAGCTTTCTTT
TRBJ1-2 TRBD1 NA TRBV18 CASSPEDREFGYTF TGTGCCAGCTCACCAGAGGACAGGGAATTTGGCTACACCTTC
TRBJ1-4 NA NA TRBV19 CASSLRQAPEKLFF TGTGCCAGTAGTCTCCGACAGGCTCCAGAAAAACTGTTTTTT
TRBJ2-7 TRBD1 few TRBV5-6 CASSAPGTDSYEQYF TGTGCCAGCAGCGCCCCCGGGACAGACTCCTACGAGCAGTACTTC
TRBJ2-7 NA NA TRBV7-9 CASSPDIVSAEQYF TGTGCCAGCAGCCCAGACATCGTTAGCGCCGAGCAGTACTTC
TRBJ1-2 NA once TRBV27 CASAGRRMGGYTF TGTGCCAGCGCAGGGAGGAGGATGGGTGGCTACACCTTC
TRBJ2-3 TRBD1 once TRBV11-2 CASSFGTGLTGGDTQYF TGTGCCAGCAGCTTTGGGACAGGGTTGACGGGTGGGGATACGCAGTATTTT
TRBJ1-4 NA NA TRBV5-1 CASSLVGSGPSQGEKLFF TGCGCCAGCAGCTTGGTAGGTTCAGGGCCGAGTCAGGGTGAAAAACTGTTTTTT
TRBJ1-4 TRBD1 NA TRBV30 CARGGQPNEELFF TGTGCCCGGGGGGGACAGCCTAATGAAGAACTGTTTTTT
TRBJ1-3 NA NA TRBV10-1 CASSGLRGRPSTSGNTIYF TGCGCCAGCAGTGGCCTCAGGGGACGACCATCCACCTCTGGAAACACCATATATTTT
TRBJ2-1 NA NA TRBV30 CAWNLQRRNNEQFF TGTGCCTGGAACCTTCAGCGGAGGAACAATGAGCAGTTCTTC
TRBJ2-7 TRBD2 NA TRBV3-1/TRBV3-2 CASSHTGTRSYEQYF TGTGCCAGCAGCCACACCGGGACTAGGTCCTACGAGCAGTACTTC
TRBJ2-1 TRBD2 NA TRBV12-5 CASGLVRTSGDSYNEQFF TGTGCTAGTGGTTTGGTACGAACTAGCGGGGACTCCTACAATGAGCAGTTCTTC
TRBJ2-1 NA NA TRBV30 CALSGAEYNEQFF TGTGCCTTAAGCGGAGCGGAATACAATGAGCAGTTCTTC
TRBJ2-4 TRBD1 NA TRBV11-3 CASSLVGTGGIQYF TGTGCCAGCAGCTTAGTTGGGACAGGGGGCATTCAGTACTTC
TRBJ1-5 TRBD1 few TRBV12-5 CASGPGQGVNQPQHF TGTGCTAGTGGTCCGGGACAGGGGGTCAATCAGCCCCAGCATTTT
TRBJ2-1 TRBD2 NA TRBV24-1 CATSRTSGSHNEQFF TGTGCCACCAGTCGGACTAGCGGTTCCCACAATGAGCAGTTCTTC